Presented here are 5 T cell receptor beta chains from one specimen sequenced in a study of response to subunit inactivated influenza vaccine. Each CDR3 protein is one row after TCRdb ran MiXCR on the RT-PCR reads. Among 500,000 to 550,000 distinct CDR3 sequences listed, more than 7% were seen once. Source: PBMCs from blood, taken roughly 24 months after vaccination. The receptor set was obtained from a man in his fifties or sixties who received an inactivated influenza vaccine.

The V call is TRBV15, the J call TRBJ2-1; maybe TRBD2 (7 bases). Deletions cut 0 bases from V and 4 bases from J, with 16 bases between. The CDR3 runs to 17 residues. Germline CDR1 is LNHNV and CDR2 is YYDKDF (reference sequence). CDR3 in amino acids: CATSRESGLGGYNEQFF. The CDR3 coding sequence is TGTGCCACCAGCAGAGAAAGTGGACTAGGGGGGTACAATGAGCAGTTCTTC.

In this sample, this clonotype turned up many times. This chain joins TRBV5-1 and TRBJ2-5, with TRBD1 matching over 10 bases. This CDR3 is 18 amino acids long. Germline V gene sequence: CDR1 SGHRS, CDR2 YFSETQ. After removal of 5 bases from V and 2 bases from J, the junction contained 15 bases not matched to a gene. CDR3 DNA sequence: TGCGCCAGCAGACGTAGAGGACGGGGACAGGGGCGACAAGAGACCCAGTACTTC. It translates to CASRRRGRGQGRQETQYF.

This clonotype was seen only a few times. The rearrangement joins TRBV5-1 to TRBJ2-3; a possible D gene is TRBD1 (6 bases). The germline V gene encodes CDR1 SGHRS and CDR2 YFSETQ. The ends were cut back, 0 bases at V and 4 bases at J, with 12 bases in the middle. The CDR3 loop spans 15 amino acids. The CDR3: CASSLAPDRPDTQYF. Here the CDR3 DNA reads TGCGCCAGCAGCTTGGCCCCCGACAGGCCAGATACGCAGTATTTT. Based on the CDR3 plus reference TRBV5-1 and TRBJ2-3, the full variable domain is KAGVTQTPRYLIKTRGQQVTLSCSPISGHRSVSWYQQTPGQGLQFLFEYFSETQRNKGNFPGRFSGRQFSNSRSEMNVSTLELGDSALYLCASSLAPDRPDTQYFGPGTRLTVL.

The V and J genes are TRBV19 and TRBJ1-1; D gene unclear. The CDR3 is 12 amino acids. Trimming pared 0 bases from V and 7 bases from J, leaving 6 bases between. Germline lookup yields CDR1 LNHDA and CDR2 SQIVND (reference sequence). For the CDR3, the DNA is TGTGCCAGTAGTATAGAGGGCGGTGAAGCTTTCTTT. It specifies CASSIEGGEAFF.

The CDR3 reads CSASRPQTSTDTQYF. DNA of the CDR3: TGCAGTGCTAGCCGACCCCAGACAAGCACAGATACGCAGTATTTT. This chain connects TRBV20-1 to TRBJ2-3; D not resolved. Germline V gives CDR1 DFQATT, CDR2 SNEGSKA (reference sequence). V gave up 3 bases and J gave up 0 bases, with 13 bases separating them. This CDR3 contains 15 residues.